This T cell receptor (beta chain) originates from a study of control samples from healthy donors and cancer patients. V gave up 7 bases and J gave up 6 bases; unmatched junction bases: 16. The CDR3 consists of 16 residues. CDR1 and CDR2 (germline): MDHEN, SYDVKM. Sequencing used immunoSEQ multiplex PCR; TCRdb keeps in-frame clones, though not all of them. The sample contains 150,000 to 200,000 clones, about 94% of which appear only once. Sequencing was performed on blood. The chain links TRBV28 to TRBJ1-2; TRBD1 matches at 8 bases. The TCR was taken from a woman in her forties in good health. The DNA of the CDR3 is TGTGCCAGCAACCTTCAGGGGGCCCAATCATTCGATGGCTACACCTTC. The encoded protein is CASNLQGAQSFDGYTF.